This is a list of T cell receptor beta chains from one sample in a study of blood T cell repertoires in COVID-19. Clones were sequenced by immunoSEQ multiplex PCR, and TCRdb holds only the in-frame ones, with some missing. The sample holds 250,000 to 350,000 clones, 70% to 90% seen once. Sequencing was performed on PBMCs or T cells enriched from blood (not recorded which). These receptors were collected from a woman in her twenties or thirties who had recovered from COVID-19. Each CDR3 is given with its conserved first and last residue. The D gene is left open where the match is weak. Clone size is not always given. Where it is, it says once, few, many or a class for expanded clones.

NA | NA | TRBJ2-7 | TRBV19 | TGTGCCAGTAGTATAGGTCCAACAGGGATCGAGCAGTACTTC | CASSIGPTGIEQYF
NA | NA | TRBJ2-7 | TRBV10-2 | TGCGCCAGCAGCCACGGGGTAGCCTACGAGCAGTACTTC | CASSHGVAYEQYF
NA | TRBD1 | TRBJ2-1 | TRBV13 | TGTGCCAGCAGAACGTTCGGACAGGGGGCGCGTGAGCAGTTCTTC | CASRTFGQGAREQFF
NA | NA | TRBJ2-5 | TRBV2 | TGTGCCAGCAAGGCGGAGCAAGAGACCCAGTACTTC | CASKAEQETQYF
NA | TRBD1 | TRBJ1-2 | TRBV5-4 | TGTGCCAGCAGGCGAACACAGGGGAATGGCTACACCTTC | CASRRTQGNGYTF
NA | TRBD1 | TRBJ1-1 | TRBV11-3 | TGTGCCAGCAGCCGCACAGGACAGGGGGGGACTGAAGCTTTCTTT | CASSRTGQGGTEAFF
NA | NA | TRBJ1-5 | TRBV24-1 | TGTGCCACCAGTGATCAGGGTTTTCAGCCCCAGCATTTT | CATSDQGFQPQHF
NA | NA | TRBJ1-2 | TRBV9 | TGTGCCAGCAGCTCCGGGGGGAGGAGTGGCTACACCTTC | CASSSGGRSGYTF
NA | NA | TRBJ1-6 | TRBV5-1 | TGCGCCACCCTCCGCGATTCACCCCTCCACTTT | CATLRDSPLHF
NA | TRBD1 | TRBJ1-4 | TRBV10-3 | TGTGCCATCAGTGAACCGGGACAGGGAGATGAAAAACTGTTTTTT | CAISEPGQGDEKLFF
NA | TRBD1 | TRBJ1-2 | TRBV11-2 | TGTGCCAGCAGCTCGGGACAGGGAGCATATAACTATGGCTACACCTTC | CASSSGQGAYNYGYTF
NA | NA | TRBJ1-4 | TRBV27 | TGTGCCAGCAGTGACCCGGGAGCGGGGGAAAAACTGTTTTTT | CASSDPGAGEKLFF
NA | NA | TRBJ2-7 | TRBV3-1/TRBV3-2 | TGTGCCAGCAGCCAAGACGGGGCAGGGGCCGACGAGCAGTACTTC | CASSQDGAGADEQYF
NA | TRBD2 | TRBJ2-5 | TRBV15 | TGTGCCACCAGCGGAGCAAAACTAGCGGGATATGAGACCCAGTACTTC | CATSGAKLAGYETQYF
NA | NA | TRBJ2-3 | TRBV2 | TGTGCCAGCCGGAGGGGTGCAGGGAAACTTCCAGATACGCAGTATTTT | CASRRGAGKLPDTQYF
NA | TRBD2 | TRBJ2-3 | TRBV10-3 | TGTGCCATCAGCCTAGGGACTAGGGGTTCGCAGTATTTT | CAISLGTRGSQYF
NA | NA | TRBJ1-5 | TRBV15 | TGTGCCACCAAGAGGGAGCCGGGCCCAGGGGAGCAGCCCCAGCATTTT | CATKREPGPGEQPQHF
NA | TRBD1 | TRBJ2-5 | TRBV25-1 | TGTGCCAGCAGTGGGCGGGACAGGGGTACGGAAGAGACCCAGTACTTC | CASSGRDRGTEETQYF
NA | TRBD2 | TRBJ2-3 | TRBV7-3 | TGTGCCAGCAGCTTTAGGGCTAGCGGAACCACAGATACGCAGTATTTT | CASSFRASGTTDTQYF
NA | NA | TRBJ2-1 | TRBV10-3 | TGTGCCATCAGTGACCGACAGGCCAACAATGAGCAGTTCTTC | CAISDRQANNEQFF
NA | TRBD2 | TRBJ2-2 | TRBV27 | TGTGCCAGCAGTGGACTAGCGATAGACACCGGGGAGCTGTTTTTT | CASSGLAIDTGELFF
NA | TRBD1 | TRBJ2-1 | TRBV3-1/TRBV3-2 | TGTGCCAGCAGTCCCGATCCGGGACAGGAGGTAAATGAGCAGTTCTTC | CASSPDPGQEVNEQFF
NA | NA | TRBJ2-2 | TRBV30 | TGTGCCTGGAGGGGAGTTTCCACCGGGGAGCTGTTTTTT | CAWRGVSTGELFF
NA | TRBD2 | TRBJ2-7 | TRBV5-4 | TGTGCCAGCAGCTTGCCTAGCGGGGTTCCTTACGAGCAGTACTTC | CASSLPSGVPYEQYF
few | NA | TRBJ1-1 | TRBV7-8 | TGTGCCAGCAGCTCACCCTGGGGAGGCACTGAAGCTTTCTTT | CASSSPWGGTEAFF
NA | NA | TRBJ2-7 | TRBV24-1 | TGTGCCACCACCCGATGGGAGAAGCCCTACGAGCAGTACTTC | CATTRWEKPYEQYF
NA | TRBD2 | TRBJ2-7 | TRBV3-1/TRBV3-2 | TGTGCCAGCAGCCAATTGGGGACTAGCGGCTTCTACGAGCAGTACTTC | CASSQLGTSGFYEQYF
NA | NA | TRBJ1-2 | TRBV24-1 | TGTGCCACCAGTGATTTAAGCGGCTACACCTTC | CATSDLSGYTF
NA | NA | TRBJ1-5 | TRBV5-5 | TGTGCCAGCAGCCTACAGGATCAGCCCCAGCATTTT | CASSLQDQPQHF
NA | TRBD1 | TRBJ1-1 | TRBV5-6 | TGTGCCAGCAGCTTGCGAAGGACAGGGGTATACACTGAAGCTTTCTTT | CASSLRRTGVYTEAFF
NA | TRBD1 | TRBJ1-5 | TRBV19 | TGTGCCAGTAGTTTCACTCTGACAGGGGGCCGCAATCAGCCCCAGCATTTT | CASSFTLTGGRNQPQHF
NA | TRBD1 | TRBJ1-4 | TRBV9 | TGTGCCAGCAGCACCGCTACAGGGGGCTTTGAAAAACTGTTTTTT | CASSTATGGFEKLFF
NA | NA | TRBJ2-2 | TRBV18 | TGTGCCAGCTCCCCCCAAATTAGCGGAGGCGGGACCGGGGAGCTGTTTTTT | CASSPQISGGGTGELFF
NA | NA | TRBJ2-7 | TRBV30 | TGTGCCTGGAGTGTTCCAACCTACGAGCAGTACTTC | CAWSVPTYEQYF
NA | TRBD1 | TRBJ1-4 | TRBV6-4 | TGTGCCAGCAGTGACCCAACAGGGGAAACTAATGAAAAACTGTTTTTT | CASSDPTGETNEKLFF
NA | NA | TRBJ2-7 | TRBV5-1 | TGCGCCAGCAGCTTGGGCGGGGACTCCTACGAGCAGTACTTC | CASSLGGDSYEQYF
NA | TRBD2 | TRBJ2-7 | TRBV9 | TGTGCCAGCAGCGAGACTCAACTAGCGGGAGTGGGAGAGCAGTACTTC | CASSETQLAGVGEQYF
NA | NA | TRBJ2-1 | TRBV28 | TGTGCCAGCGACCCCTCGAGGAGCTCCTACAATGAGCAGTTCTTC | CASDPSRSSYNEQFF
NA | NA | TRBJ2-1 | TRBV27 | TGTGCCAGCAGTCCGTCCGACAGCTACAATGAGCAGTTCTTC | CASSPSDSYNEQFF
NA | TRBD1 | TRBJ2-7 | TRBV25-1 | TGTGCCAGCAGTGAATCGACAGGGTACTCCTACGAGCAGTACTTC | CASSESTGYSYEQYF
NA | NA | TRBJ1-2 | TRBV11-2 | TGTGCCAGCAGCACCTTCCGCGGGGGAAACTATGGCTACACCTTC | CASSTFRGGNYGYTF
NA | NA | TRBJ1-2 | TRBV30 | TGTGCCTGGTCACGTAGGGGGACGTTCTATGGCTACACCTTC | CAWSRRGTFYGYTF
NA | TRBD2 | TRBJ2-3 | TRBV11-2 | TGTGCCAGCAGCTTCACTAGCGGGGGGGCCTCTGATACGCAGTATTTT | CASSFTSGGASDTQYF
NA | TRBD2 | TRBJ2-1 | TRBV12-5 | TGTGCTAGTGGTTTGGTGAGCGGGAGGGCCTACAATGAGCAGTTCTTC | CASGLVSGRAYNEQFF
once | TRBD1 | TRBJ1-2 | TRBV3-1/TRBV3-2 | TGTGCCAGCAGATTGACAGGGGGCATGTATGGCTACACCTTC | CASRLTGGMYGYTF